Here is one TCR beta chain with its context. Its binding antigen is unknown. Per-base quality was not reported, and no clone a single base away is much larger than it. Within the sample, other DNA sequences also encode this same CDR3. Sorted unstimulated T cells and proliferating T cells recovered from mixed lymphocyte reactions underwent TCRbeta CDR3 sequencing. Fresh whole blood from fewer than 12 HLA-typed healthy donors was used to isolate PBMCs. To map where alloreactive clones came from, CD4+ non-regulatory T cells in the unstimulated state were FACS-sorted. These data belong to a study of siplizumab effects on memory and regulatory T cells (dated by TCRdb to between 2017 and 2020). About the study as a whole: The effect of the anti-CD2 antibody siplizumab on alloreactive T-cell subsets was examined in allogeneic mixed lymphocyte reactions constructed from human PBMCs.

Preparation of the library involved the immunoSEQ multiplex PCR assay. Some 1.1 x 10^5 TCR templates per sample were assayed by the deep sequencing platform. Genomic DNA extracted from sorted T cells was the material used for TCRbeta CDR3 sequencing. The authors processed their data as follows. Clonal analysis of TCRbeta CDR3 data was done in the R programming language. Alloreactive CD4+ and CD8+ clones were identified by comparing unstimulated samples to CFSE-low samples taken after the reaction. Regulatory or non-regulatory origin was assigned to alloreactive CD4+ clones by matching of sequences to sorted unstimulated Treg and non-Treg repertoires. Drawn from immuneACCESS, this table holds only the in-frame rearrangements with V and J called that TCRdb kept. Clones are partly lost; checked studies trace under half to an unresolved V gene and leave the rest unexplained. That table gives V, J and clone size, and the DNA gave D and trimming. The sample data list 100,000 or so clones, and just under 95% of these were observed just once. Clones ranked in the top ten supply approximately 1.5% of the sample.

CDR1 and CDR2, looked up from the germline V gene, are MDHEN and SYDVKM. The CDR3 covers 11 residues, taking in both the cysteine and the phenylalanine. The kept DNA is CDR3 alone, 33 bases in frame from the first base. Deletion took 2 bases off V and 6 bases off J, with a span of 3 bases between the germline ends. Study-wide findings and limitations: Because sequences below about 10^-5 frequency were poorly captured, only a minor fraction of alloreactive clones could be mapped to unstimulated subsets. Whether proliferating Tregs from siplizumab cultures actually had suppressive function was not functionally confirmed. Among mappable alloreactive CD4+ clones, the Treg-derived fraction averaged approximately 69% with siplizumab versus around 27% in control reactions. About 75-95% of proliferating CD4+ or CD8+ clones could not be given a naive or memory phenotype. Greater diversity appeared to be present in unstimulated naive T cells than in memory T cells, and a substantial contribution to the alloresponse seemed to be made by naive cells. Siplizumab significantly reduced the cumulative frequency of alloreactive sequences traceable to unstimulated CD4+ memory T cells.

Recombination joined TRBV28 with TRBJ2-3, with the identity of the D gene unclear. Specimen: non-Treg CD4+ T cells sorted from blood. The sample's cell subset or site, from its label and the paper: FACS-sorted unstimulated CD4+ non-regulatory T cells. This sequence was found in a human donor in good health. This receptor has the CDR3 CASSLGDTQYF. Here is the DNA: TGTGCCAGCAGTTTAGGGGATACGCAGTATTTT.